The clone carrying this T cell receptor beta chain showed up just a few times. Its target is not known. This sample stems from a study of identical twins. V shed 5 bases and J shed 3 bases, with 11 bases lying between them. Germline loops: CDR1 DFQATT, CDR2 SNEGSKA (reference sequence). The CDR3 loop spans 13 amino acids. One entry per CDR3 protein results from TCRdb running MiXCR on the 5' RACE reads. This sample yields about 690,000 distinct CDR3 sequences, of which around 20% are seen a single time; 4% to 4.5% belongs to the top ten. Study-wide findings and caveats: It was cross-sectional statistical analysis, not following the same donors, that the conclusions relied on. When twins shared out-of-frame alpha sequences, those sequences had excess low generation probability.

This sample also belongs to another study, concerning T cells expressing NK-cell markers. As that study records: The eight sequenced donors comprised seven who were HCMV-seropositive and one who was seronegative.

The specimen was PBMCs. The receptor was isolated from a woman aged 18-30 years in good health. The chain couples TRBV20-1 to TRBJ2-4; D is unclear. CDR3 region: CSAWEYGKNIQYF. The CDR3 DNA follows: TGCAGTGCTTGGGAATACGGCAAAAACATTCAGTACTTC.